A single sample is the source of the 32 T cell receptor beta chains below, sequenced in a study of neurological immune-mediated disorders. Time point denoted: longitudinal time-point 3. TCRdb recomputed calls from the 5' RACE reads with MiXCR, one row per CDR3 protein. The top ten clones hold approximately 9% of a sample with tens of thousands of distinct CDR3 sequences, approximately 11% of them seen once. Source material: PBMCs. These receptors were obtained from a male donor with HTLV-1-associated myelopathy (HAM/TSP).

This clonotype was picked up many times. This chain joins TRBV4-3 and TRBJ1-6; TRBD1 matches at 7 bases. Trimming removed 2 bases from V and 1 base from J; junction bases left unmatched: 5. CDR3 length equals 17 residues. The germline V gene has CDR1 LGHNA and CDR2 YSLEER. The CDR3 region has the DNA TGCGCCAGCAGCCAAAGGACAGGCGGATCCTATAATTCACCCCTCCACTTT. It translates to CASSQRTGGSYNSPLHF.

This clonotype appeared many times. The CDR3 here is CSVRGSQETQYF. As DNA, the CDR3 is TGCAGCGTTCGGGGATCCCAAGAGACCCAGTACTTC. This chain links TRBV29-1 with TRBJ2-5, with D possibly TRBD2 on 5 matching bases. The CDR3 totals 12 residues. V lost 5 bases and J lost 1, with 8 bases in between. In germline, CDR1 is SQVTM, CDR2 ANQGSEA.

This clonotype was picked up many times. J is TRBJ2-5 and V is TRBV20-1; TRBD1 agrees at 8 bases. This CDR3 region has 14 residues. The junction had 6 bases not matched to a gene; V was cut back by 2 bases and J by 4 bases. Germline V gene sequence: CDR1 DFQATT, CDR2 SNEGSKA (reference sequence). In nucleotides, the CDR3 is TGCAGTGCTAGATTCACCAGGGGGCGAGAGACCCAGTACTTC. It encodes CSARFTRGRETQYF.

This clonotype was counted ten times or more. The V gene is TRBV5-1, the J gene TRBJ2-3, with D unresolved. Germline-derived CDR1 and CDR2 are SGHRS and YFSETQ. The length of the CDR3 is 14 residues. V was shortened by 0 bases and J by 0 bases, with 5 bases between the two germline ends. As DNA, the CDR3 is TGCGCCAGCAGCTTGGTCGACAGCACAGATACGCAGTATTTT. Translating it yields CASSLVDSTDTQYF.

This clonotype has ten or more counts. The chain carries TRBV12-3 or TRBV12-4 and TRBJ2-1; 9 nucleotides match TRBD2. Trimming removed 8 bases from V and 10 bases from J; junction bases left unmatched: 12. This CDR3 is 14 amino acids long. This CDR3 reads CASSVGTSRMEQFF. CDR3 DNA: TGTGCCAGCTCTGTAGGGACTAGCCGGATGGAGCAGTTCTTC.

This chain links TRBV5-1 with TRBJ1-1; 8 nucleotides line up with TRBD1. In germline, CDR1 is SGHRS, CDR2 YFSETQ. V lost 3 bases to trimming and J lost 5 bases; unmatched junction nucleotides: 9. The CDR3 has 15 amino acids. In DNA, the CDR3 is TGCGCCAGCAGCTGGCAGGGGGCGCGGGGTACTGAAGCTTTCTTT. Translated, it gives CASSWQGARGTEAFF.

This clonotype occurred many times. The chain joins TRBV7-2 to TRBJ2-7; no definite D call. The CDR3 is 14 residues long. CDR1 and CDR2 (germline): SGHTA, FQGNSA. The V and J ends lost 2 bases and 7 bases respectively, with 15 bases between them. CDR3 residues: CASSLSPPVSEQYF. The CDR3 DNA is TGTGCCAGCAGCTTATCCCCACCCGTCTCGGAGCAGTACTTC.

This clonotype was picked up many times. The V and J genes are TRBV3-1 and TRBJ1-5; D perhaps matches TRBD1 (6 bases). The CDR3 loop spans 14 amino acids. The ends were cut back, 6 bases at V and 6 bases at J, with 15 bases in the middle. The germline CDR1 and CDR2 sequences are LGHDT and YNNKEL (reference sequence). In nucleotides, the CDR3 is TGTGCCAGCAGTCTAACAGGGTCGGGTCAGCCCCAGCATTTT. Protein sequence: CASSLTGSGQPQHF.

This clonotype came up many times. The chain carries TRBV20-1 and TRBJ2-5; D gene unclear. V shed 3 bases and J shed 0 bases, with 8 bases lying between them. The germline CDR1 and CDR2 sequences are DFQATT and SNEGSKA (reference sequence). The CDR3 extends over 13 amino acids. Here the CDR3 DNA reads TGCAGTGCTAGCGGGTCGTACCAAGAGACCCAGTACTTC. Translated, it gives CSASGSYQETQYF.

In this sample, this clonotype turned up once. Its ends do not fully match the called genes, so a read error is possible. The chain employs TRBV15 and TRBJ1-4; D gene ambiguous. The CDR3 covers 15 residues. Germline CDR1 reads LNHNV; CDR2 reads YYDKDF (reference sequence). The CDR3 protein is CATSRARQKNEKLFF. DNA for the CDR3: TGTGCCACCAGCAGAGCCCGGCAGAAAAATGAAAAACTTTTTTTT.

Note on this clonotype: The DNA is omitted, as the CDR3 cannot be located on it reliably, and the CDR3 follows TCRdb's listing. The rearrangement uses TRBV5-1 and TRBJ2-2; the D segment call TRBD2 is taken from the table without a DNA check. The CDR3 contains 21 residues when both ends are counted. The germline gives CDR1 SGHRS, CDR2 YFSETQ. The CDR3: CASSFYICSARDYQKHRELFF.

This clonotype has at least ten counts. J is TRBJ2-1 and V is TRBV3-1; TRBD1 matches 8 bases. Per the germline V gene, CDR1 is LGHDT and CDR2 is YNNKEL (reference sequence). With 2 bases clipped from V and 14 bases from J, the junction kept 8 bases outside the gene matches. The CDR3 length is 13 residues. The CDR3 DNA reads TGTGCCAGCAGCCAAACACAGGGGGGACAGGAGTTCTTC. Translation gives CASSQTQGGQEFF.

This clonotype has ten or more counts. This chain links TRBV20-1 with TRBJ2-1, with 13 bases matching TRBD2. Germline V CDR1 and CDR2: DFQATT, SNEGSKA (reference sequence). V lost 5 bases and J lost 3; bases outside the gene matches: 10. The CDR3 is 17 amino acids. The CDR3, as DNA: TGCAGTGCTCCCAATCGACTAGCGGGGGGCCTCTACAATGAGCAGTTCTTC. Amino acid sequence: CSAPNRLAGGLYNEQFF.

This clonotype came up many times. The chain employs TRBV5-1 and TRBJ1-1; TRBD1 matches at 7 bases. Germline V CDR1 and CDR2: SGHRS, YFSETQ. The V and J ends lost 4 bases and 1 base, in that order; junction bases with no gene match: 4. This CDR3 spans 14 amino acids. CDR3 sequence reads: CASSHGTANTEAFF. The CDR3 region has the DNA TGCGCCAGCAGCCATGGGACAGCGAACACTGAAGCTTTCTTT. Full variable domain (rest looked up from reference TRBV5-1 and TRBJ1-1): KAGVTQTPRYLIKTRGQQVTLSCSPISGHRSVSWYQQTPGQGLQFLFEYFSETQRNKGNFPGRFSGRQFSNSRSEMNVSTLELGDSALYLCASSHGTANTEAFFGQGTRLTVV.

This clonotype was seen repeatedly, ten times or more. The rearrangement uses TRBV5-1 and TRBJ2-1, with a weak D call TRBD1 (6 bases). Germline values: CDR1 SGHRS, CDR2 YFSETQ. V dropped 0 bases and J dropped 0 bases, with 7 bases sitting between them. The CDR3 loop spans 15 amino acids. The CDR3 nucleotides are TGCGCCAGCAGCTTGGTGGGGGCCTCCTACAATGAGCAGTTCTTC. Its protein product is CASSLVGASYNEQFF.

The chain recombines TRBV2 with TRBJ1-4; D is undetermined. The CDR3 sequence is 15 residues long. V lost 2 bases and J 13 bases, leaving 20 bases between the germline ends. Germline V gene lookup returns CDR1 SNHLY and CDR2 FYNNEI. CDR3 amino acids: CASSEQSSSGGRLFF. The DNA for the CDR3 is TGTGCCAGCAGTGAACAGAGCTCGTCGGGAGGGCGACTGTTTTTT.

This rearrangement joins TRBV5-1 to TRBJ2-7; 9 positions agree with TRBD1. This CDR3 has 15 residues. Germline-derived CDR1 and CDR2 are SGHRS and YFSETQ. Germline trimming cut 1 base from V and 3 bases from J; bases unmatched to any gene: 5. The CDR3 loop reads CASSLRGTGSYEQYF. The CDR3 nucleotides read TGCGCCAGCAGCTTGCGGGGGACAGGGAGCTACGAGCAGTACTTC.

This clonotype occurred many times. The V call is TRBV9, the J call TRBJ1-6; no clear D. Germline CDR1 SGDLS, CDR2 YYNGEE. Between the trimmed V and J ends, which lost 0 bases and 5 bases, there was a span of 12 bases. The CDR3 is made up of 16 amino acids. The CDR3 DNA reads TGTGCCAGCAGCGTAGATACTGCCCCCCATAATTCACCCCTCCACTTT. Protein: CASSVDTAPHNSPLHF.

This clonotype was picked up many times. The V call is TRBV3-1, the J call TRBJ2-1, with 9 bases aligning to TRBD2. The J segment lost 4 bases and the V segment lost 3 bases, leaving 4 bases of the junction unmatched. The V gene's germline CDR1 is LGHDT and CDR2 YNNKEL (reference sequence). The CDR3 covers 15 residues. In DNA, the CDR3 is TGTGCCAGCAGCCAGCGGGGGGGACGGTACAATGAGCAGTTCTTC. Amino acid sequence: CASSQRGGRYNEQFF.

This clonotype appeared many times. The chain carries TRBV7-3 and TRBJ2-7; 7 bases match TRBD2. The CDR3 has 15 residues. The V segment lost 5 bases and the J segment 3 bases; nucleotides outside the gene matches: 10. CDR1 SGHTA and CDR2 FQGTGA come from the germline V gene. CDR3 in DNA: TGTGCCAGCAGCCCCAGCGGGGACTTTTTCTACGAGCAGTACTTC. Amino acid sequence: CASSPSGDFFYEQYF.

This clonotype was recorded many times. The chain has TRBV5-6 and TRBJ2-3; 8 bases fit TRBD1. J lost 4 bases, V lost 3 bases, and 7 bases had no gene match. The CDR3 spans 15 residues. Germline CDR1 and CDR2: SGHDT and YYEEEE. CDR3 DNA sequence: TGTGCCAGCAGCTCGACCAGGGGGCGGGCAGATACGCAGTATTTT. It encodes CASSSTRGRADTQYF.

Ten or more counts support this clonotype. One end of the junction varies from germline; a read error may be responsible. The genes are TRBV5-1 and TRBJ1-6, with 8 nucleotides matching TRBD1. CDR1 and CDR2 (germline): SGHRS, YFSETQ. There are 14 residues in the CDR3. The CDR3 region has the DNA TGCGCCAGCAGTTTGGACAGGGCGGGCTCACCCCTCCACTTT. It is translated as CASSLDRAGSPLHF.

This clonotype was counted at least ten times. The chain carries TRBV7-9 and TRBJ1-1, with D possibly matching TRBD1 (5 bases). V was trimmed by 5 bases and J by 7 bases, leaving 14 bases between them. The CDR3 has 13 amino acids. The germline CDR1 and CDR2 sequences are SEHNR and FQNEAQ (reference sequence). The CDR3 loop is CASSQTDYFEAFF. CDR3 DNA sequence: TGTGCCAGCAGCCAGACAGACTATTTTGAAGCTTTCTTT. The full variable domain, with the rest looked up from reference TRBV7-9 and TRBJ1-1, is DTGVSQNPRHKITKRGQNVTFRCDPISEHNRLYWYRQTLGQGPEFLTYFQNEAQLEKSRLLSDRFSAERPKGSFSTLEIQRTEQGDSAMYLCASSQTDYFEAFFGQGTRLTVV.

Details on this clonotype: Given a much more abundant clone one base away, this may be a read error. CDR3 nucleotides: TGCAGTGCCCCGGGGGCCACGACCACTGAACCTTTCTTT. As protein: CSAPGATTTEPFF. The chain joins TRBV20-1 to TRBJ1-1; a possible D gene is TRBD1 (6 bases). The CDR3 loop spans 13 amino acids. CDR1 is DFQATT and CDR2 is SNEGSKA in the germline V gene (reference sequence).

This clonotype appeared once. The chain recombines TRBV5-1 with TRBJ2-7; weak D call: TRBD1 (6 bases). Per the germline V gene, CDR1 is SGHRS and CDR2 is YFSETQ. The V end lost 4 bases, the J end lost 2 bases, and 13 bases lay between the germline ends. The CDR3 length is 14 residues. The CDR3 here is CASSPQGYPYEQYF. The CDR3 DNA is TGCGCCAGCAGCCCACAGGGATACCCCTACGAGCAGTACTTC.

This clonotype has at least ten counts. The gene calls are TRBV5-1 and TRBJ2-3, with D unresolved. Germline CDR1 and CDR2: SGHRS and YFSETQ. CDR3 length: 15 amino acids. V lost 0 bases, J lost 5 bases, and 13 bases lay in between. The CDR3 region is CASSLVSGGQDTQYF. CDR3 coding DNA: TGCGCCAGCAGCTTGGTCTCAGGCGGCCAAGATACGCAGTATTTT.

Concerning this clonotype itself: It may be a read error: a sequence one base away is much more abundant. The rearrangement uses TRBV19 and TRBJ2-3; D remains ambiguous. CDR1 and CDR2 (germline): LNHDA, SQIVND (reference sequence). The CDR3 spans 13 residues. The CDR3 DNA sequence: TGTGCCAGTAGTTGGGGTCACACAGATATGCAGTATTTT. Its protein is CASSWGHTDMQYF.

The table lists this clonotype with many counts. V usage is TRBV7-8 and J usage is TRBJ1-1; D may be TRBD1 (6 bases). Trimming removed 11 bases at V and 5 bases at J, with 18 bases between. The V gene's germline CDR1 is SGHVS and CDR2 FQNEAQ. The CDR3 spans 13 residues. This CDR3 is CAVRGPLSTEAFF. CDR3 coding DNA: TGTGCCGTCAGGGGACCCCTTTCTACTGAAGCTTTCTTT.

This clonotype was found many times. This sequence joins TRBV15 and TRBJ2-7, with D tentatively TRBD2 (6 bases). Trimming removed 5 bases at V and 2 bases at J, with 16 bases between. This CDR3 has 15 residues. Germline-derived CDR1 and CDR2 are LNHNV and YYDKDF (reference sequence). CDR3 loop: CATSGQGRGAYEQYF. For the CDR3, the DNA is TGTGCCACCAGCGGGCAAGGGCGGGGAGCCTACGAGCAGTACTTC.

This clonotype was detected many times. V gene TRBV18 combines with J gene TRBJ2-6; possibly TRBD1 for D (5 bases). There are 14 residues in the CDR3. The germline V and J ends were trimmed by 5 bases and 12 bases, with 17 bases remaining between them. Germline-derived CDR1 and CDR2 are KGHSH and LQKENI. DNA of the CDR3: TGTGCCAGCTCAGACCGACAGAGCGTAGCCGTCCTGACTTTC. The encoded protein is CASSDRQSVAVLTF.

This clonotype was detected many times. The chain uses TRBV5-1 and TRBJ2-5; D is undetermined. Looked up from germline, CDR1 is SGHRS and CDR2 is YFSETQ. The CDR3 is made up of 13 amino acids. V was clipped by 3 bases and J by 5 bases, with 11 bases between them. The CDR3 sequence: CASSWGMDETQYF. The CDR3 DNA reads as TGCGCCAGCAGCTGGGGAATGGATGAGACCCAGTACTTC.

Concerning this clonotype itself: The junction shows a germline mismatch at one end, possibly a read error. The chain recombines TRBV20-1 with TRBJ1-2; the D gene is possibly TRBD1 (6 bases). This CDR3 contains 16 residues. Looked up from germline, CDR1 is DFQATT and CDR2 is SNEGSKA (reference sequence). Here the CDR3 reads CSASPPFTGNDNGYNF. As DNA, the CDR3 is TGCAGTGCTAGCCCGCCCTTCACAGGGAACGACAATGGCTACAACTTC.